This TCR beta chain stems from a study of shared clonotypes between healthy human individuals. At the level of the study: Each donor had three CD4 naive, three CD4 memory, two CD8 naive and one CD8 memory plate.

Profiling relied on immunoSEQ multiplex PCR, and the TCRdb table lists in-frame clones only, not all of them. The sample carries 2 million to 2.5 million clones, approximately 96% recorded once. Per the germline V gene, CDR1 is WNHNN and CDR2 is SYGVQD (reference sequence). This CDR3 region has 14 residues. The V end lost 5 bases, the J end lost 6 bases, and 13 bases lay between the germline ends. The sequence derives from a man aged 18 to 29 in good health. This chain connects TRBV10-1 to TRBJ2-2; D call uncertain. Input material: naive CD4+ T cells sorted from blood. The subset was: CD45RA+ positively selected. The CDR3 bases are TGCGCCAGCAGTTCCCCTGGGGAATCCGGGGAGCTGTTTTTT. It yields the protein CASSSPGESGELFF.